The TCR beta chain described here comes from a study of molecular identifiers for immune sequencing clone quantification. This clonotype showed up many times. Its antigen is as yet unknown. TCRdb passed the PCR reads through MiXCR, listing each CDR3 protein once. This sample has about 40,000 distinct CDR3 sequences; more than 20% occur once, and the top ten carry just under 1%. In germline, CDR1 is LGHNA, CDR2 YSLEER. V lost 2 bases, J lost 7 bases, and 18 bases lay in between. The CDR3 covers 17 residues. Isolation of naive CD8 T cells was achieved by sorting on a CD8+CD4-CCR7+CD45RA+ phenotype. Overall study findings and caveats: Clones above 20 RNA copies contained over 97% of effector molecules and under 1% of naive molecules. Detection of one spiked Jurkat cell's TCR RNA reportedly worked in 750,000 to 1,000,000 naive cells.

The material sequenced was naive CD8+ T cells from blood, with Jurkat cell RNA spiked in. Subset meaning: FACS-sorted CD8+CD4-CCR7+CD45RA+ naive T cells. This receptor was obtained from a human donor in good health. Some libraries in this study had Jurkat cell RNA spiked in. The chain combines TRBV4-3 with TRBJ1-6; a possible D gene is TRBD1 (5 bases). The chain's CDR3 is CASSQNQGHSPNSPLHF. Here the CDR3 DNA reads TGCGCCAGCAGCCAAAACCAGGGCCACTCACCAAATTCACCCCTCCACTTT.